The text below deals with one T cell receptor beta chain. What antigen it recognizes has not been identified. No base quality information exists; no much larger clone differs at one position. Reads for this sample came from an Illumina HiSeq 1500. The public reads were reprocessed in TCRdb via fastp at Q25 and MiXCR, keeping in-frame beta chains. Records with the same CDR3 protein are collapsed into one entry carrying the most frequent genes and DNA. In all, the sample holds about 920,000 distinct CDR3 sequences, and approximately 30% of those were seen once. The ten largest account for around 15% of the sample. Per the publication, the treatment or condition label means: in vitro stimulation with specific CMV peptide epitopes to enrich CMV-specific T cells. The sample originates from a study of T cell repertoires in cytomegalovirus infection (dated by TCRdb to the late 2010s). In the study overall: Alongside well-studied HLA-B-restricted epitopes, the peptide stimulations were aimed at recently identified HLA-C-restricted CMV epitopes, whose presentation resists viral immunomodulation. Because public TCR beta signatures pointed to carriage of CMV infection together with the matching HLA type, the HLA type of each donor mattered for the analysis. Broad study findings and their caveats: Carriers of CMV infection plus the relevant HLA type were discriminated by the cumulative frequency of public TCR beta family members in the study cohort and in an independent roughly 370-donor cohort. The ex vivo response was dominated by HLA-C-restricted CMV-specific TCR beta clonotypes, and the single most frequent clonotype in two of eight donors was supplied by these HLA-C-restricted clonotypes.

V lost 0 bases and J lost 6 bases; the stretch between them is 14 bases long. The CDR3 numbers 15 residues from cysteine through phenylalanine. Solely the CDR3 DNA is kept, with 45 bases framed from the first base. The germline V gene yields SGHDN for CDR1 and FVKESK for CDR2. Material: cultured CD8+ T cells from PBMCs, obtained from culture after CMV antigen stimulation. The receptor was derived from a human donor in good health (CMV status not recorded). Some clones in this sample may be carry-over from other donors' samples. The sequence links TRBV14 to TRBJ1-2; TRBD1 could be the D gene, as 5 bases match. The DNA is TGTGCCAGCAGCCAAGATCCCGGCCAGGGTGATGGCTACACCTTC. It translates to CASSQDPGQGDGYTF.